This TCR beta chain stems from a study of T cell responses to AZD1222 COVID-19 vaccine. The study's findings and limits: Spike-specific TCR breadth and depth grew following two AZD1222 doses. Among the donors, most were white British and more were female, and clonal diversity was possibly underestimated. Baseline antibody screening turned up just six seropositive AZD1222 recipients.

Clones were read by immunoSEQ multiplex PCR, and TCRdb kept only the in-frame ones, dropping some. Seen here are about 180,000 clones, around 88% observed once, and the top ten hold about 8%. As concerns this clone: Its antigen is as yet unknown.

From germline, CDR1 is SGHTA and CDR2 FQGNSA. Trimming took 5 bases from V and 7 from J; bases not matched to a gene: 6. The CDR3 loop spans 14 amino acids. The clonotype was recovered from an adult in good health. The chain joins TRBV7-2 to TRBJ2-2; TRBD1 matches 8 bases. Sequences were derived from peripheral blood, sampled on day 0 of AZD1222 vaccination. In DNA form, the CDR3 reads TGTGCCAGCAGCGTAGGACAGGGCCGCGGGGAGCTGTTTTTT. Encoded protein: CASSVGQGRGELFF.